Listed below are T cell receptor beta chains from one sample, sequenced in a study of blood T cell repertoires in COVID-19. Data came from immunoSEQ multiplex PCR; TCRdb stores just in-frame clones and leaves some out. This repertoire shows 93,000 or so clones, more than 70% found once; its top ten account for approximately 17%. The sequencing sample was made of peripheral blood. The receptors come from a woman older than 75 in a cohort sampled during active COVID-19. Each CDR3 is given with its conserved first and last residue. A D gene is named only where the DNA matches it firmly. Rows give clone size only sometimes, using once, few, many, or a class for an expanded clone.

size	V	length	J	D	CDR3	DNA
-	TRBV7-9	14	TRBJ2-7	-	CASSLQGGNYEQYF	TGTGCCAGCAGCTTACAGGGTGGGAACTACGAGCAGTACTTC
-	TRBV27	14	TRBJ2-5	-	CASSSHMGPETQYF	TGTGCCAGCAGTTCCCACATGGGGCCAGAGACCCAGTACTTC
-	TRBV18	13	TRBJ1-3	TRBD1	CASVGTAGNTIYF	TGTGCCAGCGTCGGGACAGCCGGAAACACCATATATTTT
-	TRBV27	14	TRBJ1-2	-	CASSSPGTTVGYTF	TGTGCCAGCAGTTCGCCCGGGACTACCGTAGGGTACACCTTC
few	TRBV5-1	15	TRBJ1-1	-	CASSLAGNMNTEAFF	TGCGCCAGCAGCTTAGCAGGGAACATGAACACTGAAGCTTTCTTT
-	TRBV4-1	17	TRBJ1-3	-	CASSQDRQFVSGNTIYF	TGCGCCAGCAGCCAAGATCGACAGTTCGTTTCTGGAAACACCATATATTTT
once	TRBV19	17	TRBJ2-1	TRBD2	CASISGGAKLSNNEQFF	TGTGCCAGTATTAGCGGGGGGGCCAAGTTGTCTAACAATGAGCAGTTCTTC
-	TRBV19	15	TRBJ2-1	TRBD1	CASSLRDRGNNEQFF	TGTGCCAGTAGCCTCCGGGACAGGGGAAACAATGAGCAGTTCTTC
-	TRBV18	12	TRBJ1-1	-	CASSPQNTEAFF	TGTGCCAGCTCACCCCAAAACACTGAAGCTTTCTTT
-	TRBV7-6	18	TRBJ2-1	TRBD2	CASSLAQPGLAGAHEQFF	TGTGCCAGCAGCTTAGCTCAACCGGGACTAGCGGGGGCGCATGAGCAGTTCTTC
-	TRBV2	13	TRBJ2-7	TRBD2	CASRAGEGPEQYF	TGTGCCAGCAGGGCGGGGGAAGGTCCCGAGCAGTACTTC
once	TRBV10-2	14	TRBJ1-5	-	CASSEMGGNQPQHF	TGCGCCAGCAGTGAGATGGGGGGAAATCAGCCCCAGCATTTT
-	TRBV4-2	15	TRBJ2-5	TRBD2	CASSQDLLAGQTQYF	TGTGCCAGCAGCCAAGATCTACTAGCGGGGCAGACCCAGTACTTC
-	TRBV9	18	TRBJ2-1	TRBD2	CASSVGLAGTSAYNEQFF	TGTGCCAGCAGCGTGGGACTAGCGGGGACCTCTGCTTACAATGAGCAGTTCTTC
-	TRBV7-9	16	TRBJ2-1	-	CASSGPGNSLGNEQFF	TGTGCCAGCAGCGGACCCGGGAACTCCCTGGGCAATGAGCAGTTCTTC
once	TRBV21-1	16	TRBJ2-7	-	CASSNGSSGRRYEQYF	TGTGCCAGCAGCAATGGTTCTAGCGGGAGAAGATACGAGCAGTACTTC
-	TRBV5-1	16	TRBJ2-1	-	CASSLAFGSSYNEQFF	TGCGCCAGCAGCTTGGCATTCGGTAGCTCCTACAATGAGCAGTTCTTC
few	TRBV27	16	TRBJ1-2	TRBD1	CASRPLGTGLDYGYTF	TGTGCCAGCAGACCTCTCGGGACAGGGTTGGACTATGGCTACACCTTC
few	TRBV18	15	TRBJ1-2	TRBD1	CASSPGGTANYGYTF	TGTGCCAGCTCACCAGGCGGGACAGCTAACTATGGCTACACCTTC
-	TRBV3-1/TRBV3-2	14	TRBJ2-3	TRBD2	CASSQTSGGDTQYF	TGTGCCAGCAGCCAGACTAGCGGGGGCGATACGCAGTATTTT
-	TRBV5-1	14	TRBJ2-1	-	CASSFGHIDNEQFF	TGCGCCAGCAGCTTCGGACATATCGACAATGAGCAGTTCTTC
-	TRBV19	13	TRBJ1-1	-	CASTVGANTEAFF	TGTGCCAGTACGGTGGGGGCGAACACTGAAGCTTTCTTT
-	TRBV5-1	15	TRBJ1-1	TRBD1	CASSLVATGDTEAFF	TGCGCCAGCAGCTTGGTGGCCACAGGGGACACTGAAGCTTTCTTT
once	TRBV28	15	TRBJ2-7	TRBD2	CASSSPGTSSIEQYF	TGTGCCAGCAGTTCCCCAGGGACTAGTTCCATCGAGCAGTACTTC
-	TRBV19	13	TRBJ2-3	-	CATLDYSTDTQYF	TGTGCCACCTTGGACTACAGCACAGATACGCAGTATTTT
-	TRBV14	17	TRBJ2-2	TRBD2	CASSQVRASGNTGELFF	TGTGCCAGCAGCCAAGTTAGGGCTAGCGGAAACACCGGGGAGCTGTTTTTT
-	TRBV3-1/TRBV3-2	13	TRBJ1-2	-	CASSQERGGGYTF	TGTGCCAGCAGCCAAGAGCGGGGTGGGGGCTACACCTTC
-	TRBV10-2	15	TRBJ1-2	-	CASSDGAGVGYGYTF	TGCGCCAGCAGTGACGGGGCAGGGGTAGGGTATGGCTACACCTTC
-	TRBV7-2	16	TRBJ2-3	TRBD2	CASSLGAAGVTDTQYF	TGTGCCAGCAGCTTAGGAGCAGCGGGAGTCACAGATACGCAGTATTTT
-	TRBV5-1	15	TRBJ2-6	-	CASSLQGTGANVLTF	TGCGCCAGCAGCCTACAGGGAACCGGGGCCAACGTCCTGACTTTC
-	TRBV6-5	13	TRBJ1-4	-	CASSLGGGEKLFF	TGTGCCAGCAGCCTCGGGGGAGGGGAAAAACTGTTTTTT
-	TRBV6-1	15	TRBJ1-6	TRBD1	CASSESQGASSPLHF	TGTGCCAGCAGTGAATCCCAGGGGGCGTCTTCACCCCTCCACTTT
few	TRBV7-9	19	TRBJ1-4	-	CASSFLGQIMRGLNEKLFF	TGTGCCAGCAGCTTCCTCGGACAGATAATGAGGGGCCTTAATGAAAAACTGTTTTTT
-	TRBV15	15	TRBJ2-1	TRBD1	CATSRWTGGYNEQFF	TGTGCCACCAGCAGGTGGACAGGGGGCTACAATGAGCAGTTCTTC
-	TRBV6-5	15	TRBJ1-5	TRBD1	CASRGQGAISQPQHF	TGTGCCAGCAGAGGACAGGGGGCAATCAGTCAGCCCCAGCATTTT
once	TRBV27	15	TRBJ2-1	-	CASSAGQRPYNEQFF	TGTGCCAGCAGTGCGGGACAGCGGCCGTACAATGAGCAGTTCTTC
-	TRBV6-4	12	TRBJ2-5	TRBD1	CASSSTGGPQYF	TGTGCCAGCAGCTCGACAGGGGGCCCCCAGTACTTC
-	TRBV19	15	TRBJ1-1	-	CATQSRNILNTEAFF	TGTGCCACCCAATCTAGGAATATACTGAACACTGAAGCTTTCTTT
-	TRBV14	14	TRBJ1-4	-	CASSLSQNNEKLFF	TGTGCCAGCAGCCTTTCTCAGAATAATGAAAAACTGTTTTTT
once	TRBV20-1	16	TRBJ2-3	-	CSASRLAGPHTDTQYF	TGCAGTGCTAGTCGGCTAGCCGGTCCACACACAGATACGCAGTATTTT
-	TRBV18	17	TRBJ1-3	-	CASSPTAPGDSGNTIYF	TGTGCCAGCTCACCTACCGCCCCGGGTGACTCTGGAAACACCATATATTTT
-	TRBV5-1	14	TRBJ2-7	TRBD2	CASSPGTSGYEQYF	TGCGCCAGCAGCCCAGGGACTAGCGGCTACGAGCAGTACTTC
once	TRBV5-6	14	TRBJ2-1	TRBD1	CASSYWDRGDEQFF	TGTGCCAGCAGCTACTGGGACAGGGGGGATGAGCAGTTCTTC
-	TRBV6-5	13	TRBJ2-5	TRBD2	CASRNLAGETQYF	TGTGCCAGCAGGAACCTAGCGGGAGAGACCCAGTACTTC
-	TRBV19	14	TRBJ1-6	TRBD1	CASKPTGVNSPLHF	TGTGCCAGTAAACCGACAGGGGTCAATTCACCCCTCCACTTT
-	TRBV29-1	12	TRBJ2-1	-	CSVPGFWNEQFF	TGCAGCGTTCCAGGGTTTTGGAATGAGCAGTTCTTC
-	TRBV2	16	TRBJ1-3	-	CASSAEAGISGNTIYF	TGTGCCAGCAGTGCTGAGGCGGGGATCTCTGGAAACACCATATATTTT
-	TRBV24-1	14	TRBJ1-2	-	CATSGEGLFGGYTF	TGTGCCACCAGTGGCGAAGGACTTTTCGGAGGCTACACCTTC
few	TRBV25-1	16	TRBJ2-5	TRBD1	CASSVEQGFIQETQYF	TGTGCCAGCAGTGTCGAACAGGGGTTCATACAAGAGACCCAGTACTTC
once	TRBV4-2	15	TRBJ1-2	TRBD1	CASSPQDRGDYGYTF	TGTGCCAGCAGCCCCCAAGACAGGGGTGACTATGGCTACACCTTC
-	TRBV7-3	15	TRBJ2-2	TRBD2	CASRLDSGGSGELFF	TGTGCCAGTAGGTTGGATAGCGGGGGATCCGGGGAGCTGTTTTTT
few	TRBV9	14	TRBJ2-5	TRBD2	CASSVGGVQETQYF	TGTGCCAGCAGCGTCGGGGGGGTCCAAGAGACCCAGTACTTC
-	TRBV7-9	15	TRBJ1-2	-	CASSLVQAQNYGYTF	TGTGCCAGCAGCTTAGTCCAAGCCCAAAACTATGGCTACACCTTC